Given below is one T cell receptor beta chain in context. The antigen is unknown. Single viable CD3+CD4+CD8-CD45RO+ cells were sorted as the memory CD4+ T cells. Trimming shortened V by 11 bases and J by 5 bases, and 22 bases separated the two germline ends. The V gene's germline CDR1 is MNHNS and CDR2 SASEGT. The CDR3 sequence is 14 residues long. Methods used by the authors: After removing out-of-frame reads, approximately 2 million distinct TCRbeta sequences remained. Generated by immunoSEQ multiplex PCR, the TCRdb table keeps only in-frame clones and is missing some. That table supplies the V and J calls and clone size; D and trimming were determined from the DNA. The sample includes around 54,000 clones, over 65% of them seen just once. The source of the sample is a study of memory CD4+ T cells and cytomegalovirus serostatus. Looking at the study overall: Of the healthy Belgian adults, several were CMV seropositive and approximately 24 seronegative.

Study observations and caveats: Suggested: most of the CMV-linked TCR signature lies in CD4+ memory cells.

Sequenced: memory CD4+ T cells from blood. The clonotype comes from an adult in good health and CMV-seropositive. The chain couples TRBV6-1 to TRBJ2-7; D unclear. The DNA for the CDR3 is TGTGCCGGCCACTTGTCGGGTCGGATCGACGAGCAGTACTTC. Amino acids: CAGHLSGRIDEQYF.